The 21 T cell receptor beta chains below were found in one sample sequenced in a study of tumor-infiltrating lymphocytes in primary liver carcinoma. Constant-region priming of 500 ng total RNA yielded TCR beta cDNA. What produced the TCR beta libraries was three nested multiplex PCR rounds using slightly modified ARM-PCR. Amplification in the first two PCR rounds was performed using TRBV1-TRBV30 forward primers and a C-beta reverse primer for approximately 10 cycles each. One entry per CDR3 protein, called by TCRdb with MiXCR from the multiplex PCR reads. The table includes approximately 40,000 distinct CDR3 sequences, about three quarters detected once. From approximately 20-30 mg of unsorted bulk tissue, DNA and RNA were co-extracted together. The sample comprised liver tumor tissue from sampling region 2. The sample's subset: tumor region T2, inferior pole. These receptors all come from a middle-aged man with primary liver carcinoma and hepatitis B virus infection.

In DNA form, the CDR3 reads TGCAGTGCTAGAGAACATAAGGGACAGGGGGGTAATCAGCCCCAGCATTTT. It specifies CSAREHKGQGGNQPQHF. The V call is TRBV20-1, the J call TRBJ1-5; 11 bases map to TRBD1. The junction had 8 bases not matched to a gene; V was cut back by 0 bases and J by 4 bases. Germline-derived CDR1 and CDR2 are DFQATT and SNEGSKA (reference sequence). The CDR3 has 17 amino acids.

Turning to this clonotype: At one boundary the junction diverges from the germline segment, which might be a read error. The CDR3 spells CASRDGLARGQEIQYF. As DNA, the CDR3 is TGTGCCAGCAGGGACGGGCTAGCGAGAGGGCAAGAGATCCAGTACTTC. The chain joins TRBV6-6 to TRBJ2-5, with a tentative D call TRBD2 (6 bases). The CDR3 has 16 residues. Germline V gene data show CDR1 as MNHNY and CDR2 as SVGAGI (reference sequence).

This clonotype was picked up a small number of times. A much larger clone sits a single nucleotide away, making a read error possible. The chain has TRBV7-9 and TRBJ1-4; no firm D call. The V and J ends lost 4 bases and 6 bases respectively, with 12 bases between them. The germline V gene has CDR1 SEHNR and CDR2 FQNEAQ (reference sequence). The length of the CDR3 is 14 residues. The CDR3 loop reads CASSYRAPYEKLFF. The CDR3 DNA follows: TGTGCCAGCAGCTATAGGGCCCCGTATGAAAAACTGTTTTTT.

A word on this clonotype: One junction end does not reproduce the germline sequence, and a read error may be involved. This chain uses TRBV29-1 with TRBJ2-5, with 9 nucleotides matching TRBD2. From germline, CDR1 is SQVTM and CDR2 ANQGSEA. This CDR3 has 15 residues. CDR3 sequence: CSVRDSGSWAESQYF. The CDR3 DNA reads TGCAGCGTTCGGGATAGCGGGAGTTGGGCAGAGAGCCAGTACTTC.

This clonotype showed up just a few times. Without the conserved terminal phenylalanine or tryptophan, this CDR3 likely stems from a read error. The DNA is left out, because the CDR3 cannot be placed on it with certainty; the CDR3 is given as TCRdb lists it. This chain uses TRBV11-2 with TRBJ2-1; the table calls TRBD2, which could not be checked here. The CDR3 adds up to 15 amino acids, both ends counted. Germline lookup yields CDR1 SGHAT and CDR2 FQNNGV. CDR3 protein: CASSFSGPLDNERFL.

This clonotype was found many times. The gene calls are TRBV5-1 and TRBJ1-1; tentatively, D is TRBD1 (6 bases). This CDR3 has 16 residues. The germline V gene has CDR1 SGHRS and CDR2 YFSETQ. Trimming removed 0 bases from V and 0 bases from J, with 12 bases in between. CDR3 region: CASSLAIGQMNTEAFF. The CDR3 coding sequence is TGCGCCAGCAGCTTGGCCATAGGACAGATGAACACTGAAGCTTTCTTT.

In the case of this clonotype: One end of the junction fails to match germline, which may point to a read error. The chain is built from TRBV5-6 and TRBJ2-7; D gene uncertain. Per the germline V gene, CDR1 is SGHDT and CDR2 is YYEEEE. CDR3 length equals 13 residues. CDR3 in amino acids: CDSSLSGARGQYF. As DNA, the CDR3 is TGTGACAGCAGCTTGTCGGGTGCCCGTGGGCAGTACTTC.

This chain uses TRBV6-2 or TRBV6-3 with TRBJ2-7, with TRBD1 identical over 7 bases. This CDR3 contains 14 residues. With 10 bases clipped from V and 5 bases from J, the junction kept 14 bases outside the gene matches. Germline V gene sequence: CDR1 MNHEY, CDR2 SVGEGT. The CDR3 sequence: CANSVRDRAHEQYF. The CDR3 DNA reads TGTGCCAACAGCGTCCGGGACAGAGCCCACGAGCAGTACTTC.

In regard to this clonotype: At one end, the junction sequence differs from germline, possibly due to a read error. The rearrangement uses TRBV11-2 and TRBJ2-1; D unclear. The CDR3 extends over 15 amino acids. The V gene's germline CDR1 is SGHAT and CDR2 FQNNGV. CDR3 loop: CANSSIDGPSYEQFF. The CDR3 region has the DNA TGTGCCAACAGCTCCATCGATGGGCCTTCCTATGAGCAGTTCTTC.

About this clonotype: One end of the junction is discordant with germline, which a read error may explain. V is TRBV11-1 and J is TRBJ2-1; unclear D gene. CDR1 and CDR2 (germline): SGHAT, FQDESV (reference sequence). This CDR3 comprises 17 residues. The CDR3 DNA is TGTGCCAACAGATCCCGGGTCAGGTCTTTCTCCTTCAATGAGCAGTTCTTC. As protein: CANRSRVRSFSFNEQFF.

This clonotype turned up a few times. This clone may be a read error of a much larger clone one base away. The gene calls are TRBV11-2 and TRBJ2-5, with 10 bases that match TRBD2. With V trimmed by 5 bases and J by 5 bases, 11 bases remained unmatched. Germline-derived CDR1 and CDR2 are SGHAT and FQNNGV. The CDR3 length is 16 residues. The CDR3 DNA reads as TGTGCCAGCAGCCCCCGTACTAGCGGGGTGAGGGAGACCCAGTACTTC. Protein sequence: CASSPRTSGVRETQYF. Combining the CDR3 with reference TRBV11-2 and TRBJ2-5 gives the whole variable domain EAGVAQSPRYKIIEKRQSVAFWCNPISGHATLYWYQQILGQGPKLLIQFQNNGVVDDSQLPKDRFSAERLKGVDSTLKIQPAKLEDSAVYLCASSPRTSGVRETQYFGPGTRLLVL.

The sample holds many counts of this clonotype. V gene TRBV11-2 combines with J gene TRBJ2-2; D ambiguous. The V and J ends lost 5 bases and 1 base respectively, with 8 bases between them. Germline V CDR1 and CDR2: SGHAT, FQNNGV. CDR3 length equals 14 residues. CDR3 coding DNA: TGTGCCAGCAGCCGATATTTGAACACCGGGGAGCTGTTTTTT. As protein: CASSRYLNTGELFF. The variable domain in full, with the rest retrieved from reference TRBV11-2 and TRBJ2-2, is EAGVAQSPRYKIIEKRQSVAFWCNPISGHATLYWYQQILGQGPKLLIQFQNNGVVDDSQLPKDRFSAERLKGVDSTLKIQPAKLEDSAVYLCASSRYLNTGELFFGEGSRLTVL.

As concerns this clonotype: Possible read error: a much larger clone is one base away. This chain joins TRBV18 and TRBJ1-5; TRBD1 might be the D (5 bases). V was clipped by 6 bases and J by 0 bases, with 21 bases between them. In germline, CDR1 is KGHSH, CDR2 LQKENI. The CDR3 is 18 amino acids. The CDR3 coding sequence is TGTGCCAGCTCGTCTTCGCCCGGGACGGAGTATAGCAATCAGCCCCAGCATTTT. Protein product: CASSSSPGTEYSNQPQHF. Based on the CDR3 plus reference TRBV18 and TRBJ1-5, the full variable domain is NAGVMQNPRHLVRRRGQEARLRCSPMKGHSHVYWYRQLPEEGLKFMVYLQKENIIDESGMPKERFSAEFPKEGPSILRIQQVVRGDSAAYFCASSSSPGTEYSNQPQHFGDGTRLSIL.

The CDR3 is CACSPWEAPDTQYF. The CDR3 DNA reads TGTGCCTGTAGTCCCTGGGAGGCCCCGGATACGCAGTATTTT. The chain combines TRBV30 with TRBJ2-3; possible D gene TRBD2, 6 bases. Deletions cut 6 bases from V and 6 bases from J, with 19 bases between. The CDR3 contains 14 residues. Germline V gene lookup returns CDR1 GTSNPN and CDR2 SVGIG (reference sequence). The full variable domain, its missing parts supplied by reference TRBV30 and TRBJ2-3, is SQTIHQWPATLVQPVGSPLSLECTVEGTSNPNLYWYRQAAGRGLQLLFYSVGIGQISSEVPQNLSASRPQDRQFILSSKKLLLSDSGFYLCACSPWEAPDTQYFGPGTRLTVL.

Of note for this clonotype: A single base separates this from a much larger clone, so it may be a read error. V is TRBV25-1 and J is TRBJ2-3, with unresolved D. The germline V gene has CDR1 MGHDK and CDR2 SYGVNS. This CDR3 has 12 residues. The DNA of the CDR3 is TGTGCCAGAAGTGAATTGGGGGATACGCAGTATTTT. This sequence encodes CARSELGDTQYF.

Note on this clonotype: The conserved phenylalanine or tryptophan is not found at the CDR3 terminus, so this likely reflects a read error. V usage is TRBV11-2 and J usage is TRBJ1-1; 8 bases map to TRBD1. From germline, CDR1 is SGHAT and CDR2 FQNNGV. CDR3 length equals 16 residues. V was clipped by 3 bases and J by 3 bases; unmatched bases: 9. The CDR3 DNA sequence: TGTGCCAGCAGCTTTAATCGGACAGGGATTGACACTGAAGCTTTCTTA. It specifies CASSFNRTGIDTEAFL.

The chain combines TRBV29-1 with TRBJ2-3; D gene uncertain. Trimming stripped 7 bases from V and 3 bases from J, with 8 bases between. The CDR3 runs to 11 residues. Germline values: CDR1 SQVTM, CDR2 ANQGSEA. The CDR3 spells CSARETDTQYF. The DNA of the CDR3 is TGCAGCGCGAGAGAGACAGATACGCAGTATTTT.

On this clonotype itself: The junction departs from germline at one end; a sequencing error may be responsible. The chain links TRBV14 to TRBJ1-1; the D gene is possibly TRBD1 (5 bases). Per the germline V gene, CDR1 is SGHDN and CDR2 is FVKESK. The length of the CDR3 is 14 residues. The CDR3, as DNA: TGTGTCAGCAGCCAAGATCAGGGTCCTTACCCAGCTTTCTTT. Its translation: CVSSQDQGPYPAFF.

About this clonotype itself: The final CDR3 position lacks the conserved phenylalanine or tryptophan, pointing to a likely read error. V and J are TRBV5-1 and TRBJ2-1; TRBD1 is a possible D gene (5 bases). The CDR3 extends over 13 amino acids. Per germline, CDR1 SGHRS and CDR2 YFSETQ. Trimming took 1 base from V and 6 from J, leaving 8 bases between them. The CDR3 region has the DNA TGCGCCAGCAGCTTGACAGGTGGCAATGAGCAGTTCTCC. Encoded protein: CASSLTGGNEQFS.

This clonotype was recorded a few times. The missing conserved phenylalanine or tryptophan at the end of this CDR3 makes a read error likely. The chain recombines TRBV4-1 with TRBJ2-5; TRBD1 is a possible D gene (7 bases). Per germline, CDR1 MGHRA and CDR2 YSYEKL. This CDR3 is 15 amino acids long. CDR3 amino acids: CANSHAGQTQETQYL. CDR3 nucleotide sequence: TGCGCCAACAGCCACGCGGGACAGACCCAAGAGACCCAGTACCTA.

Regarding this clonotype: The conserved closing phenylalanine or tryptophan is absent in this CDR3, likely reflecting a read error. V and J are TRBV4-2 and TRBJ2-1; D assignment may be TRBD1 or TRBD2 (5 bases each). The V gene's germline CDR1 is LGHNA and CDR2 YNFKEQ. V was pared by 0 bases and J by 3 bases, with 18 bases between. The CDR3 spans 18 residues. CDR3 DNA: TGTGCCAGCAGCCAAGATTGGAGGACACGCAGAGTCTACAATGAGCAGTTCTTA. It specifies CASSQDWRTRRVYNEQFL.